The rows below give T cell receptor beta chains drawn from one sample of a study of shared clonotypes between healthy human individuals. Profiled with immunoSEQ multiplex PCR; TCRdb holds only in-frame clones, not every one. Of 600,000 to 750,000 clones in the sample, about 78% are singletons; the top ten hold around 1.8%. The sequencing sample was made of memory CD4+ T cells sorted from blood. The source of these receptors is a woman in her twenties or thirties in good health. Both conserved end residues are part of each CDR3. The D gene is left open where the match is weak.

>TRBV2|TRBJ2-7|TRBD1
CASSNGDGTGRYEQYF
>TRBV29-1|TRBJ1-1|.
CSVRTGLEAFF
>TRBV7-9|TRBJ1-2|TRBD1
CASSWGTDYGYTF
>TRBV5-1|TRBJ2-1|.
CASSLDRSSYNEQFF
>TRBV1|TRBJ2-7|.
CTSSLKGAEQYF
>TRBV4-1|TRBJ1-2|TRBD1
CASSQPGQGLYGYTF
>TRBV7-3|TRBJ2-1|TRBD2
CASSSGGFNEQFF
>TRBV10-2|TRBJ1-1|TRBD1
CASSALSAQGQGEAFF
>TRBV19|TRBJ2-2|.
CASSIGGVLSPTGELFF
>TRBV11-3|TRBJ2-1|.
CASSLAGVSDNEQFF
>TRBV13|TRBJ1-1|.
CASSPQGTMNTEAFF
>TRBV4-1|TRBJ2-1|TRBD2
CASSRESGRQYNEQFF
>TRBV5-1|TRBJ2-5|TRBD1
CASSTQGQAQETQYF
>TRBV28|TRBJ1-1|.
CASSPSGKMNTEAFF
>TRBV7-3|TRBJ2-2|.
CASSFNSNTGELFF
>TRBV10-1|TRBJ2-1|.
CASSGAPYNEQFF
>TRBV18|TRBJ1-2|.
CASSPPGLYSNGYTF
>TRBV29-1|TRBJ2-7|.
CSAAGGRGEQYF
>TRBV5-1|TRBJ1-4|TRBD1
CASSRGQLNEKLFF
>TRBV18|TRBJ1-2|TRBD1
CASSPGQGGDYGYTF
>TRBV7-8|TRBJ2-7|TRBD2
CATHQRGVYEQYF
>TRBV11-2|TRBJ2-3|.
CASSSEPPADTQYF
>TRBV7-9|TRBJ2-7|.
CASSRKNSVYEQYF
>TRBV5-1|TRBJ2-1|TRBD1
CASSVKPGQGADEQFF
>TRBV7-3|TRBJ2-7|.
CASRGGLF
>TRBV6-5|TRBJ1-3|.
CASSFTGSGNTIYF
>TRBV11-2|TRBJ2-1|.
CASSPYTGGWYNEQFF
>TRBV7-6|TRBJ2-2|TRBD1
CASSLGQGVSGTGELFF
>TRBV2|TRBJ2-5|.
CASAAIQETQYF
>TRBV6-5|TRBJ1-3|TRBD1
CASSLRGMSGNTIYF
>TRBV6-1|TRBJ2-4|TRBD2
CASSGASGRSQYF
>TRBV11-2|TRBJ1-5|.
CASSLAGDQPQHF
>TRBV19|TRBJ1-1|.
CASTQTERGPTEAFF
>TRBV5-1|TRBJ1-5|TRBD1
CASRQNAGGSQPQHF
>TRBV7-2|TRBJ2-7|.
CASSLAFASDEQYF
>TRBV9|TRBJ1-3|.
CASSVQDFSGNTIYF
>TRBV28|TRBJ2-7|.
CASRNTTTFEQYF
>TRBV6-1|TRBJ1-2|.
CASSEGGGFIDYGYTF